This T cell receptor beta chain derives from a study of blood T cell repertoires in COVID-19 (dated by TCRdb to 2020 to 2022). In the study overall: The collaborator samples originated in the United States, Italy and Spain and spanned the acute and convalescent phases of COVID-19. The repertoires were made available in a free public database intended to serve as a resource for research on the immune response to SARS-CoV-2. The sample metadata nearly always contained a de-identified subject ID, COVID-19 status, age in years and sex. Deeply sampled blood TCRbeta repertoires from subjects exposed to, actively infected with, or recovered from COVID-19 were included in the dataset. The material from the prospective study consisted of cDNA or gDNA derived from T cells, B-cell-depleted T cells, or PBMCs. Where HLA class I and class II types were available, the types were taken from metadata supplied by the sample provider, not from assay-based typing. Samples came from the ongoing ImmuneRACE study (first 160 participants) plus 1,254 subjects from 6 global collaborators.

What the study reported, not specific to this receptor: The quantity of clinical and demographic metadata differed by source and by participant and was supplied without curation.

Note on this clone: Its binding antigen is unknown. The record has no base qualities; no much larger clone is one base away.

The CDR1 and CDR2 encoded by the germline V gene (reference sequence) are GTSNPN and SVGIG. The CDR3 has 15 amino acids, counting the end cysteine and phenylalanine. This entry keeps only the CDR3 DNA: 45 bases, framed from base 1. V lost 3 bases and J lost 5 bases; the stretch between them is 17 bases long. The immunoSEQ Assay, a bias-controlled multiplex PCR, was used to amplify TCRbeta CDR3 regions from genomic DNA. The original methods were these. The number of nucleated cells in each sample was estimated from the amplification of reference gene primers within the assay. To quantify the absolute abundance of each unique TCRbeta CDR3 rearrangement, sequence reads were collapsed and filtered. For each sample, productive Simpson clonality was calculated by taking the square root of Simpson's diversity index across productive rearrangements. Here the immuneACCESS table is served through TCRdb, limited to in-frame sequences with V and J called. Missing clones are a known gap in these copies; in checked studies unresolved V genes cover under half, and the rest lacks a known reason. Clone size and V and J calls were adopted from that table, with D and trimming inferred from the DNA. The sample table shows roughly 130,000 clones, and under 95% are seen once. The biggest ten clones account for roughly 4.5% of the sample.

One collaborating source in Seattle enrolled patients during active infection and followed them longitudinally through the course of disease. Collaborating institutions collected whole blood in K2EDTA tubes following their own protocols. Collaborator samples were shipped for TCRbeta analysis as frozen whole blood, isolated PBMCs, or DNA extracted from either sample type. This chain is built from TRBV30 and TRBJ1-5; too little of a D gene remains to name it. This sequence was found in a man aged 55 to 70 with COVID-19, enrolled during active disease. The sample was peripheral blood. The CDR3 is CAWSPIGRVDQPQHF. Here is the DNA: TGTGCCTGGAGCCCTATAGGGAGGGTGGATCAGCCCCAGCATTTT.